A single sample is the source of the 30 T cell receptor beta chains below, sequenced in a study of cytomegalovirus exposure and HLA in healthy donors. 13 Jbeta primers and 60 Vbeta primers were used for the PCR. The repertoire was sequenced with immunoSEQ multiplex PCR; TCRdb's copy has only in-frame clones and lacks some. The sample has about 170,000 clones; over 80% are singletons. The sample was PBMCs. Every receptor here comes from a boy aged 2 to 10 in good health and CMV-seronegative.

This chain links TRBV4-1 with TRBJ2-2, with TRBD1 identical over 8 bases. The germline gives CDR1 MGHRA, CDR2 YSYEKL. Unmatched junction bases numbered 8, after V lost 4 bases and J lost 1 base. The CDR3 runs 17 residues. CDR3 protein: CASSPIPGTGNTGELFF. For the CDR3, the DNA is TGCGCCAGCAGCCCAATACCCGGGACAGGGAACACCGGGGAGCTGTTTTTT.

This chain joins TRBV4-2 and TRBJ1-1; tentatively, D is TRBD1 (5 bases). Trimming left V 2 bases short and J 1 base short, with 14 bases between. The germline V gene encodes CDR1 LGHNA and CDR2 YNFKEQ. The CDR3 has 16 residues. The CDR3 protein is CASSQSPGLTNTEAFF. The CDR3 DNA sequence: TGTGCCAGCAGCCAATCCCCGGGACTAACGAACACTGAAGCTTTCTTT.

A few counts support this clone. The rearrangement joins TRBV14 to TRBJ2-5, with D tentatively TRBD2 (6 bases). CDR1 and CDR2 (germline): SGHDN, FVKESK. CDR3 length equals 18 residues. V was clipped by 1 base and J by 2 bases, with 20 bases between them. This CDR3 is CASSQAGGTHLKQETQYF. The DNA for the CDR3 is TGTGCCAGCAGCCAAGCCGGGGGTACTCATCTAAAACAAGAGACCCAGTACTTC.

CDR3 sequence reads: CASSLTAVTSSYEQYF. CDR3 bases: TGTGCCAGCAGTTTAACTGCGGTCACGAGCTCCTACGAGCAGTACTTC. The chain employs TRBV27 and TRBJ2-7; D is ambiguous. Germline V gene data show CDR1 as MNHEY and CDR2 as SMNVEV (reference sequence). Deletions cut 2 bases from V and 0 bases from J, with 14 bases between. The length of the CDR3 is 16 residues.

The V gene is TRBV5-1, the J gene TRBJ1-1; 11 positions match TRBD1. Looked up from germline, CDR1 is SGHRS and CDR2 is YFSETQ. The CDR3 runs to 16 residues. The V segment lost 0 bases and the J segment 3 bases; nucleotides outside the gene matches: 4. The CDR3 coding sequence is TGCGCCAGCAGCTTGGTTGGGACAGGGGGGGACACTGAAGCTTTCTTT. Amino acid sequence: CASSLVGTGGDTEAFF.

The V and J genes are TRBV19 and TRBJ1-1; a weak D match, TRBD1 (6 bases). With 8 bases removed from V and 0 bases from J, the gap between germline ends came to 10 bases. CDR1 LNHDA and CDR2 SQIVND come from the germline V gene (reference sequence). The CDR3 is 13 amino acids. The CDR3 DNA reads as TGTGCCAGTGGTAGGACAGTGAACACTGAAGCTTTCTTT. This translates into CASGRTVNTEAFF.

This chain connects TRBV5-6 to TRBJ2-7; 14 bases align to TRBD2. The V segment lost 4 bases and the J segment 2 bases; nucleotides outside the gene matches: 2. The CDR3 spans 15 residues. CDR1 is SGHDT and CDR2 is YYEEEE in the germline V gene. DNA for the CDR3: TGTGCCAGCAGCCCGGGACTAGCGGGGGCCTACGAGCAGTACGTC. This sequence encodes CASSPGLAGAYEQYV.

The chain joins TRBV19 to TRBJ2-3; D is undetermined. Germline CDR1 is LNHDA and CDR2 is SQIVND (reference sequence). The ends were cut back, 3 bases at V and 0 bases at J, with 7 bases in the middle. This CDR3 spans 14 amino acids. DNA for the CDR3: TGTGCCAGTAGTATCGCGGCAAGCACAGATACGCAGTATTTT. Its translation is CASSIAASTDTQYF.

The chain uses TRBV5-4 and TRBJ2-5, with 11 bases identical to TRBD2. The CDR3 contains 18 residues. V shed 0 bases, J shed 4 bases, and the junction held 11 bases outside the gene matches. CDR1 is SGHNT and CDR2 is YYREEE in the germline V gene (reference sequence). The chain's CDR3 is CASSLAVASGGLGETQYF. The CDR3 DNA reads TGTGCCAGCAGCTTGGCCGTGGCTAGCGGGGGGCTCGGAGAGACCCAGTACTTC.

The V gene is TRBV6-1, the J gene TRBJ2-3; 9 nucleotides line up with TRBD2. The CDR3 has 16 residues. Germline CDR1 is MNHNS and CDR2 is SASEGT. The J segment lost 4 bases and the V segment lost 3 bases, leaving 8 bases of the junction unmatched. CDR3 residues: CASSDVRGGGADTQYF. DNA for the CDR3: TGTGCCAGCAGTGATGTGCGCGGGGGGGGTGCAGATACGCAGTATTTT.

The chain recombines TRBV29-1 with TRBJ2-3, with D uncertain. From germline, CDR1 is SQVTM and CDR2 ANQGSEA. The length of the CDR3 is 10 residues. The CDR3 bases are TGCCCCCTCGTCACAGATACGCAGTATTTT. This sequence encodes CPLVTDTQYF.

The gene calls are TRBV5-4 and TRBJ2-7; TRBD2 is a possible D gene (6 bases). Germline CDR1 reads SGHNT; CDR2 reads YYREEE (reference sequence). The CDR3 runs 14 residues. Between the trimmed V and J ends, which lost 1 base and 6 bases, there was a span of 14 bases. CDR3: CASSLRGMLGEQYF. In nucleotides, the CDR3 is TGTGCCAGCAGCTTGCGCGGGATGTTAGGCGAGCAGTACTTC. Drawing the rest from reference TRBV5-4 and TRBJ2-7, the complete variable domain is ETGVTQSPTHLIKTRGQQVTLRCSSQSGHNTVSWYQQALGQGPQFIFQYYREEENGRGNFPPRFSGLQFPNYSSELNVNALELDDSALYLCASSLRGMLGEQYFGPGTRLTVT.

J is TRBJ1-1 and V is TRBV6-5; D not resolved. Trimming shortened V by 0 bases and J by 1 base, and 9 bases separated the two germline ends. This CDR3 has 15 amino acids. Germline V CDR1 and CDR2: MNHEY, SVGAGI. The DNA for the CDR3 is TGTGCCAGCAGTTACTCGTCAGGAAAGAACACTGAAGCTTTCTTT. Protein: CASSYSSGKNTEAFF.

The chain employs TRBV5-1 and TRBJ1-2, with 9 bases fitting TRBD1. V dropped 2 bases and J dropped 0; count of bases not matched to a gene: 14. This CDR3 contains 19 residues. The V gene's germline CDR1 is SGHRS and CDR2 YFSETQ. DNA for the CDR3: TGCGCCAGCAGCTTTTCGACAGGGGGAGGATTCCGAGCTAACTATGGCTACACCTTC. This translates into CASSFSTGGGFRANYGYTF.

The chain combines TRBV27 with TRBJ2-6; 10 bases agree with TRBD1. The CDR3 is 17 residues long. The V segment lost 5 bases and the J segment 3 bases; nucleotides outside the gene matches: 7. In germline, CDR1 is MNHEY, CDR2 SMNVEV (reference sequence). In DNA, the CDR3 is TGTGCCAGCAGTCCGGGACAGGGGAAGGATGGGGCCAACGTCCTGACTTTC. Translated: CASSPGQGKDGANVLTF.

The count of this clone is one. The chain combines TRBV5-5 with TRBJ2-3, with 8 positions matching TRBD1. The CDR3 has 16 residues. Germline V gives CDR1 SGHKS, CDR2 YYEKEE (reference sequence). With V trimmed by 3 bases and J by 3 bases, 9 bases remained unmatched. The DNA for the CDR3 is TGTGCCAGCAGCTCTCCAACAGGGGGTTTTACAGATACGCAGTATTTT. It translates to CASSSPTGGFTDTQYF.

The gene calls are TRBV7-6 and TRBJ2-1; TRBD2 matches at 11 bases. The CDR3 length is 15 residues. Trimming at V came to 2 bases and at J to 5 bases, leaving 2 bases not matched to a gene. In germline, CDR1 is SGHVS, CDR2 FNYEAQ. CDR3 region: CASSLIAGGDNEQFF. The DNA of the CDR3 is TGTGCCAGCAGCTTAATAGCGGGGGGGGACAATGAGCAGTTCTTC. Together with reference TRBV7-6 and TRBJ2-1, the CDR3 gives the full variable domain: GAGVSQSPRYKVTKRGQDVALRCDPISGHVSLYWYRQALGQGPEFLTYFNYEAQQDKSGLPNDRFSAERPEGSISTLTIQRTEQRDSAMYRCASSLIAGGDNEQFFGPGTRLTVL.

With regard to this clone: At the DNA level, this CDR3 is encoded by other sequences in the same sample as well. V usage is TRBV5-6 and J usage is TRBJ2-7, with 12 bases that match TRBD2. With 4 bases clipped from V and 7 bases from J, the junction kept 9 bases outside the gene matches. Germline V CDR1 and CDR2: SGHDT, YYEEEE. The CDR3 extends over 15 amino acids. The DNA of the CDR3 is TGTGCCAGCAGCCTAACTAGCGGGAGGTTATATGAGCAGTACTTC. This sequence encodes CASSLTSGRLYEQYF.

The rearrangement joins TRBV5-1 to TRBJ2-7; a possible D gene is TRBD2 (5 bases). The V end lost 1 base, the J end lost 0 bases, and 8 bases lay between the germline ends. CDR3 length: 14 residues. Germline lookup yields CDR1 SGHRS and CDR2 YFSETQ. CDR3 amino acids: CASSLTGSSYEQYF. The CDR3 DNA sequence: TGCGCCAGCAGCTTGACGGGGAGCTCCTACGAGCAGTACTTC.

CDR3 region: CASSEGRLGISLKKLFF. DNA for the CDR3: TGTGCCAGCAGTGAAGGGAGACTAGGGATTTCCCTTAAAAAACTGTTTTTT. This chain links TRBV6-1 with TRBJ1-4, with D unclear. V gave up 1 base and J gave up 9 bases, with 21 bases separating them. The CDR3 is 17 residues long. The germline CDR1 and CDR2 sequences are MNHNS and SASEGT.

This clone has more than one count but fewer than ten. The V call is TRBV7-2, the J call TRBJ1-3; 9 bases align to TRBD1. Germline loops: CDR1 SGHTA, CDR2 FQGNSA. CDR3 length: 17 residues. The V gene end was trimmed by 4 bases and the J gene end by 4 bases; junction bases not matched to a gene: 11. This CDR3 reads CASSSSGTGYRGNTIYF. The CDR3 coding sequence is TGTGCCAGCAGCTCGTCCGGGACAGGGTATAGAGGAAACACCATATATTTT.

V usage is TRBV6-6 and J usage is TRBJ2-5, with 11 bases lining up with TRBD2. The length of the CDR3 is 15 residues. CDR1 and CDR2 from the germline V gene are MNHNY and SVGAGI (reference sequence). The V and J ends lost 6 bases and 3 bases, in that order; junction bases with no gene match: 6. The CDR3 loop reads CASRRLTSGEETQYF. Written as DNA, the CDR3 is TGTGCCAGCAGGCGGTTGACTAGCGGGGAAGAGACCCAGTACTTC.

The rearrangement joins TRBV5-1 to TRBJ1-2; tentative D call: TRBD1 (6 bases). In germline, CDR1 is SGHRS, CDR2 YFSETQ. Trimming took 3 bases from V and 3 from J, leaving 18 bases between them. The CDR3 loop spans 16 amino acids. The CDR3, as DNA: TGCGCCAGCAGCTCGAGGCGGGGGGCGAACGACTATGGCTACACCTTC. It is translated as CASSSRRGANDYGYTF.

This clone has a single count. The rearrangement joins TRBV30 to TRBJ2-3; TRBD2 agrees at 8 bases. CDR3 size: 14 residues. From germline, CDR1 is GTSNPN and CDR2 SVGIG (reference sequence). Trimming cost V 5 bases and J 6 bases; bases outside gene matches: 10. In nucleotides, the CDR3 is TGTGCCTGGGCAACAGCGGGAGCGAGGGATACGCAGTATTTT. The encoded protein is CAWATAGARDTQYF.

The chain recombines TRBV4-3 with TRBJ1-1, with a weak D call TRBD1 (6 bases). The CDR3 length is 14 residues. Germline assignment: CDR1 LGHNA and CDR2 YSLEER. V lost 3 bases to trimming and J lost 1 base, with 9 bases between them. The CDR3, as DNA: TGCGCCAGCAGCCAGGGAGGGGGGAACACTGAAGCTTTCTTT. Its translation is CASSQGGGNTEAFF.

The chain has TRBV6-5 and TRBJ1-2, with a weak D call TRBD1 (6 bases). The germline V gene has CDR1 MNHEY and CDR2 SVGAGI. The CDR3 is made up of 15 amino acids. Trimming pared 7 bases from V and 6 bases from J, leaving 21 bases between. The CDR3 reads CASTGDLQGRDGYTF. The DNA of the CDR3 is TGTGCCAGCACCGGGGACCTACAGGGAAGAGATGGCTACACCTTC.

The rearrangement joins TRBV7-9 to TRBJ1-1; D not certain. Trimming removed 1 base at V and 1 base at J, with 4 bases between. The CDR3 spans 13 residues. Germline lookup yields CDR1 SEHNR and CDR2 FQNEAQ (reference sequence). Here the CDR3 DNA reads TGTGCCAGCAGCTTAGTCGGGAACACTGAAGCTTTCTTT. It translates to CASSLVGNTEAFF.

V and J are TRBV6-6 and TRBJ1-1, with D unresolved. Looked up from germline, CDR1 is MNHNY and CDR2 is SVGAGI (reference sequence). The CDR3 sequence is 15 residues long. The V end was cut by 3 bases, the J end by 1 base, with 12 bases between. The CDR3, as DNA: TGTGCCAGCAGTTATACAGAGCTCGAGAACACTGAAGCTTTCTTT. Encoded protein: CASSYTELENTEAFF.

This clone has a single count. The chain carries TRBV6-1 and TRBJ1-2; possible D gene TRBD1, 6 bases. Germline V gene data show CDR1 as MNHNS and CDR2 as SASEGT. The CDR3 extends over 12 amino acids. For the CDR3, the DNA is TGTGCTACGGGGGGCGATCCTTATGGCTACACCTTC. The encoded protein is CATGGDPYGYTF.

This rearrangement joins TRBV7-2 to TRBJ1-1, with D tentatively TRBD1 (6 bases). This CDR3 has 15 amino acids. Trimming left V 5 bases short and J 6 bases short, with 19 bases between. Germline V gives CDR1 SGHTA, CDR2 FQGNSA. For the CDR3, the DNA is TGTGCCAGCAGCCCCCCCGGGCAGGGGTTTGCTGAAGCTTTCTTT. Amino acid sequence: CASSPPGQGFAEAFF. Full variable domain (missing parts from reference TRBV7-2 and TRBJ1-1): GAGVSQSPSNKVTEKGKDVELRCDPISGHTALYWYRQSLGQGLEFLIYFQGNSAPDKSGLPSDRFSAERTGGSVSTLTIQRTQQEDSAVYLCASSPPGQGFAEAFFGQGTRLTVV.